The 7 T cell receptor beta chains listed next were all sequenced from one sample in a study of shared clonotypes between healthy human individuals (dated by TCRdb to 2020 to 2021). The library was produced with the immunoSEQ multiplex PCR assay. The table comes from immuneACCESS by way of TCRdb, which keeps in-frame sequences with V and J called. Part of the clones is missing from these tables; in studies checked, under half for an unresolved V gene and the rest for unknown reasons. This sample is represented by roughly 530,000 clones; almost 97% of them were singletons. Clones ranked in the top ten supply about 0.054% of the sample. Source material: naive CD4+ T cells sorted from blood. The label giving this sample's cell subset or site can be read as: CD45RA+ positively selected. These receptors all come from a woman between 25 and 40 years old in good health.

The chain has TRBV5-1 and TRBJ2-1; the D gene is possibly TRBD2 (5 bases). Trimming left V 0 bases short and J 8 bases short, with 12 bases between. The germline CDR1 and CDR2 sequences are SGHRS and YFSETQ. There are 14 residues in the CDR3. In DNA form, the CDR3 reads TGCGCCAGCAGCTTGGAACTGACGCGGGATGAGCAGTTCTTC. Its protein product is CASSLELTRDEQFF.

The chain is built from TRBV6-1 and TRBJ1-2; the D is unclear. This CDR3 has 13 residues. The ends were cut back, 6 bases at V and 5 bases at J, with 13 bases in the middle. The germline V gene encodes CDR1 MNHNS and CDR2 SASEGT. The CDR3 loop reads CASRLSGVYGYTF. CDR3 DNA: TGTGCCAGCAGACTCAGTGGGGTTTATGGCTACACCTTC.

The V call is TRBV18, the J call TRBJ2-1; 10 positions agree with TRBD2. Germline CDR1 KGHSH, CDR2 LQKENI. The length of the CDR3 is 14 residues. V gave up 4 bases and J gave up 7 bases; unmatched junction bases: 4. CDR3 amino acids: CASSRLAGENEQFF. The CDR3 bases are TGTGCCAGCTCACGGCTAGCGGGAGAAAATGAGCAGTTCTTC.

This clone has a single count. The chain combines TRBV30 with TRBJ2-5, with D possibly being TRBD1 or TRBD2 (6 bases each). The better agreement between TRBJ2-7 and the DNA end casts doubt on the J call. Germline V gives CDR1 GTSNPN, CDR2 SVGIG (reference sequence). CDR3 length: 16 residues. CDR3 sequence reads: CAWSPSTGRPTYEQYF. The CDR3 DNA is TGTGCCTGGAGCCCCTCCACAGGGAGGCCAACCTACGAGCAGTACTTC.

This chain connects TRBV13 to TRBJ2-3, with D tentatively TRBD2 (5 bases). The CDR3 covers 13 residues. Between the trimmed V and J ends, which lost 10 bases and 5 bases, there was a span of 16 bases. The V gene's germline CDR1 is PRHDT and CDR2 FYEKMQ (reference sequence). Here the CDR3 reads CATRGLMGDTQYF. CDR3 bases: TGTGCCACCCGCGGGCTAATGGGAGATACGCAGTATTTT.

The gene calls are TRBV28 and TRBJ2-6; D is undetermined. V lost 5 bases to trimming and J lost 0 bases, with 14 bases between them. Germline V CDR1 and CDR2: MDHEN, SYDVKM. This CDR3 is built from 17 residues. The CDR3 DNA is TGTGCCAGCAGTCCTTTGGGTCTTATCTCTGGGGCCAACGTCCTGACTTTC. It codes for CASSPLGLISGANVLTF.

The chain joins TRBV7-6 to TRBJ1-1; no definite D call. The CDR3 spans 15 residues. Germline CDR1 is SGHVS and CDR2 is FNYEAQ. Trimming left V 6 bases short and J 4 bases short, with 18 bases between. CDR3 sequence reads: CASRQMGVLGTEAFF. In DNA form, the CDR3 reads TGTGCCAGCAGGCAGATGGGTGTGTTGGGCACTGAAGCTTTCTTT.